Detailed here is one T cell receptor beta chain. The sample comes from a study of cytomegalovirus exposure and HLA in healthy donors. About the study: The roughly 120 validation repertoires, a later analysis reported, used the same platform as the 600 to 850 repertoires from the first cohort.

The table came from immunoSEQ multiplex PCR; TCRdb's copy has only in-frame clones and leaves some out. The sample consists of tens of thousands of clones, around 95% of them appearing once. The CDR3 loop spans 14 amino acids. In germline, CDR1 is MNHEY, CDR2 SMNVEV (reference sequence). Germline trimming cut 3 bases from V and 6 bases from J; bases unmatched to any gene: 4. This TCR came from a woman in her late teens or twenties in good health and CMV-seropositive. The sample consisted of PBMCs. The V call is TRBV27, the J call TRBJ1-5, with 8 bases that match TRBD1. The CDR3 nucleotides read TGTGCCAGCAGTTTTGCAGGGGGCGGTCAGCCCCAGCATTTT. Protein sequence: CASSFAGGGQPQHF.